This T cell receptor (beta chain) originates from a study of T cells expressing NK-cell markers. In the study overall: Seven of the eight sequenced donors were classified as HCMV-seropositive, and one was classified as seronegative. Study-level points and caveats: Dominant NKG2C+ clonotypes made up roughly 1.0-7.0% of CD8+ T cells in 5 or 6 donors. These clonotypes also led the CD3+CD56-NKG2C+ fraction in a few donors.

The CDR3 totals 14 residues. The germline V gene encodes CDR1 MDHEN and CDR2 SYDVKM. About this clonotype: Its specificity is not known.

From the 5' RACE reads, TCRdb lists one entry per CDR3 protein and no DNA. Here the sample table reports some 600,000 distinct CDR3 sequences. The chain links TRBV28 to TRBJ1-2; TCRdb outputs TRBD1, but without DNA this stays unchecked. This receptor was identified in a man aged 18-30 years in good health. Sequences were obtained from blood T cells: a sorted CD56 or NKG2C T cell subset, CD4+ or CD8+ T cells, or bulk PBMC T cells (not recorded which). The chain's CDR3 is CASSLGQGESGYTF.